This T cell receptor beta chain was profiled in a study of OX40 agonist ivuxolimab in advanced cancers. The wider study: Under the entry rules, prior anti-PD-1, anti-PD-L1 or anti-CTLA-4 therapy was allowed, and about 38% had some.

Study results and caveats: Some of the lowest clonal expansion was seen in partial responders at 0.1-3.0 mg/kg. More expanded clones were seen, on average, in CD8+ T cells than in CD4+.

On this clone: Its antigen is undetermined.

Researchers took blood at baseline, on cycle 4 day 1, and on cycle 7 day 1. Profiling relied on immunoSEQ multiplex PCR, and the TCRdb table lists in-frame clones only, not all of them. Here the sample spans tens of thousands of clones, under 95% being singletons. The receptor was derived from an adult with an advanced solid tumor such as melanoma, head and neck, liver or kidney cancer. The specimen comprised CD4+ or CD8+ T cells sorted from blood, sampled in a trial of the OX40 agonist ivuxolimab.

CDR3 sequence reads: CASRGRSGDTGELFF. DNA for the CDR3: TGTGCCAGCAGGGGCCGGAGTGGGGACACCGGGGAGCTGTTTTTT. V is TRBV2 and J is TRBJ2-2; D gene unclear. This CDR3 is built from 15 residues. Trimming took off 6 bases at V and 3 bases at J, with 14 bases between the two ends. Germline V gene data show CDR1 as SNHLY and CDR2 as FYNNEI.